The source of this T cell receptor beta chain is a study of blood T cell repertoires in COVID-19. V lost 4 bases to trimming and J lost 4 bases; unmatched junction nucleotides: 9. CDR3 length: 15 amino acids. CDR1 is SGHTA and CDR2 is FQGNSA in the germline V gene. Profiled with immunoSEQ multiplex PCR; TCRdb holds only in-frame clones, not every one. Seen here are 120,000 or so clones, about 85% observed once, and the top ten hold more than 4%. Sequencing was done on a sample of peripheral blood. The V gene is TRBV7-2, the J gene TRBJ1-1; the match to TRBD1 covers 7 bases. This TCR was recovered from a human donor in a cohort sampled during active COVID-19. CDR3 sequence: CASSYDRVRGTEAFF. The CDR3 DNA reads as TGTGCCAGCAGCTACGACAGGGTGAGAGGCACTGAAGCTTTCTTT.